These T cell receptor beta chains were read from a single sample in a study of brain T cells in children with intractable seizures. Assay: immunoSEQ multiplex PCR; the TCRdb copy retains only in-frame clones and omits some. The profile shows around 340,000 clones, over 90% of them singletons. Material: peripheral blood, obtained approximately 5 months after surgery. Receptors were obtained from a boy younger than two with tuberous sclerosis and intractable seizures. Both conserved end residues are part of each CDR3. A D gene is named only where the DNA matches it firmly. Clone size, where shown, is once, few, many, or a class for clones that have expanded.

CASSLAGEGGITDTQYF | TGTGCCAGCAGCTTAGCCGGGGAGGGGGGGATCACAGATACGCAGTATTTT | TRBJ2-3 | TRBV7-9 | - | -
CATSRDRGGFVEAFF | TGTGCCACCAGCAGAGATCGGGGAGGGTTTGTTGAAGCTTTCTTT | TRBJ1-1 | TRBV15 | - | -
CSASSIQGRGETQYF | TGCAGTGCTAGTAGTATACAGGGCCGGGGGGAGACCCAGTACTTC | TRBJ2-5 | TRBV20-1 | - | -
CASSRQGHNSPLHF | TGTGCCAGCAGTCGACAGGGCCATAATTCACCCCTCCACTTT | TRBJ1-6 | TRBV6-5 | - | TRBD1
CASREGKHTDTQYF | TGTGCCAGCAGAGAGGGAAAGCACACAGATACGCAGTATTTT | TRBJ2-3 | TRBV6-6 | - | -
CSVSQTGDQPQHF | TGCAGCGTCAGCCAAACTGGGGATCAGCCCCAGCATTTT | TRBJ1-5 | TRBV29-1 | once | -
CAWSVRPQGRNEQFF | TGTGCCTGGAGTGTACGTCCCCAGGGACGCAATGAGCAGTTCTTC | TRBJ2-1 | TRBV30 | - | -
CASRTSGGEQYF | TGTGCCAGCCGGACTAGCGGGGGGGAGCAGTACTTC | TRBJ2-7 | TRBV6-5 | - | TRBD2
CASSFSGTGYEQYF | TGTGCCAGCAGCTTTTCAGGGACAGGCTACGAGCAGTACTTC | TRBJ2-7 | TRBV7-9 | - | TRBD1
CASSPQGRIKWTGELFF | TGTGCCAGCAGTCCTCAGGGACGAATCAAGTGGACCGGGGAGCTGTTTTTT | TRBJ2-2 | TRBV27 | - | -
CASSESGNSYNSPLHF | TGTGCCAGCAGCGAGTCAGGGAACTCCTATAATTCACCCCTCCACTTT | TRBJ1-6 | TRBV9 | - | -
CASSSMVAGRDGNIQYF | TGTGCCAGCAGCTCCATGGTGGCGGGGAGGGATGGAAACATTCAGTACTTC | TRBJ2-4 | TRBV9 | once | TRBD2
CAWSQGNHYEQYF | TGTGCCTGGAGTCAGGGGAACCACTACGAGCAGTACTTC | TRBJ2-7 | TRBV30 | once | -
CASSVSGGSLGEQYF | TGCGCCAGCAGCGTAAGCGGGGGGTCCCTCGGCGAGCAGTACTTC | TRBJ2-7 | TRBV5-1 | once | TRBD2
CASSFTSGSQYNEQFF | TGCGCCAGCAGCTTTACTAGCGGAAGCCAGTACAATGAGCAGTTCTTC | TRBJ2-1 | TRBV5-1 | - | TRBD2
CASSEGGWTNYEQYF | TGTGCCAGCAGTGAAGGTGGGTGGACAAACTACGAGCAGTACTTC | TRBJ2-7 | TRBV6-1 | - | -
CASRLLADRETQYF | TGTGCCAGCAGATTACTTGCGGACAGGGAGACCCAGTACTTC | TRBJ2-5 | TRBV2 | - | TRBD1
CASSGEGTEAFF | TGTGCCAGCAGTGGCGAGGGCACTGAAGCTTTCTTT | TRBJ1-1 | TRBV25-1 | - | -
CASRCGYRDCGYTF | TGTGCCAGCAGATGTGGGTACAGGGATTGTGGCTACACCTTC | TRBJ1-2 | TRBV7-6 | once | -
CASSSRQGASGELFF | TGTGCCAGCAGTTCGCGACAGGGGGCATCCGGGGAGCTGTTTTTT | TRBJ2-2 | TRBV6-5 | - | TRBD1
CAISGGTSDFYEQYF | TGTGCCATCAGTGGGGGGACCTCGGATTTCTACGAGCAGTACTTC | TRBJ2-7 | TRBV10-3 | - | -
CASSFEDSDTQYF | TGTGCCAGCAGCTTTGAGGACTCAGATACGCAGTATTTT | TRBJ2-3 | TRBV7-6 | - | -
CAYAGNSGPYEQYF | TGTGCCTATGCAGGGAATTCGGGCCCCTACGAGCAGTACTTC | TRBJ2-7 | TRBV30 | - | -
CATSDIGRQGPSDTQYF | TGTGCCACCAGTGATATTGGGCGGCAGGGGCCGTCAGATACGCAGTATTTT | TRBJ2-3 | TRBV24-1 | - | -
CASSPSQGEGYTF | TGTGCCAGCAGTCCCTCACAGGGCGAGGGCTACACCTTC | TRBJ1-2 | TRBV27 | once | -
CAWGRRGDSPLHF | TGTGCCTGGGGGAGGAGGGGGGATTCACCCCTCCACTTT | TRBJ1-6 | TRBV30 | once | -
CASSYAVTGGQNIQYF | TGTGCCAGCAGTTACGCGGTGACGGGGGGCCAAAACATTCAGTACTTC | TRBJ2-4 | TRBV6-5 | - | -
CASATRDRGLAEAFF | TGTGCCAGCGCGACACGAGACAGGGGGTTGGCTGAAGCTTTCTTT | TRBJ1-1 | TRBV6-5 | - | TRBD1
CASSFSGQLSNATNEKLFF | TGTGCCAGCAGCTTTTCCGGACAGTTAAGTAATGCAACTAATGAAAAACTGTTTTTT | TRBJ1-4 | TRBV11-3 | - | -
CASSPVGGSYGYTF | TGTGCCAGCAGCCCTGTGGGGGGGTCCTATGGCTACACCTTC | TRBJ1-2 | TRBV5-6 | - | -
CASTGQGAGTEAFF | TGTGCCAGCACTGGACAGGGAGCAGGCACTGAAGCTTTCTTT | TRBJ1-1 | TRBV2 | - | TRBD1
CASSQGRWYQETQYF | TGTGCCAGCAGCCAAGGTCGGTGGTACCAAGAGACCCAGTACTTC | TRBJ2-5 | TRBV4-2 | - | -
CASSVSGTEISYEQYF | TGTGCCAGCAGCGTTTCCGGGACAGAAATCTCCTACGAGCAGTACTTC | TRBJ2-7 | TRBV11-3 | - | TRBD1
CASSTRTSGREKLFF | TGTGCCAGCAGCACTCGAACGTCTGGCCGTGAAAAACTGTTTTTT | TRBJ1-4 | TRBV14 | - | -
CASSQLQGVGQPQHF | TGCGCCAGCAGCCAGTTACAGGGTGTAGGTCAGCCCCAGCATTTT | TRBJ1-5 | TRBV4-1 | - | -
CASSEDLGRNTEAFF | TGCGCCAGCAGCGAAGACCTGGGGAGGAACACTGAAGCTTTCTTT | TRBJ1-1 | TRBV5-1 | - | -
CASSDRVQETQYF | TGCGCCAGCAGTGACAGAGTTCAAGAGACCCAGTACTTC | TRBJ2-5 | TRBV10-1 | once | -
CASSLPDRGNGYTF | TGTGCCAGTAGCTTGCCAGACAGGGGCAATGGCTACACCTTC | TRBJ1-2 | TRBV19 | - | TRBD1
CAISDGQGRNGYTF | TGTGCCATCAGTGATGGACAGGGAAGGAATGGCTACACCTTC | TRBJ1-2 | TRBV10-3 | - | TRBD1
CASSAPTGQPIFGNTIYF | TGTGCCAGCAGCGCGCCGACAGGTCAACCAATATTCGGAAACACCATATATTTT | TRBJ1-3 | TRBV9 | - | -
CAWSVLRGRITSPLHF | TGTGCCTGGAGTGTACTAAGGGGTCGTATTACTTCACCCCTCCACTTT | TRBJ1-6 | TRBV30 | - | -
CASSQTSGPSEQYF | TGTGCCAGCAGCCAGACTAGCGGTCCATCCGAGCAGTACTTC | TRBJ2-7 | TRBV3-1/TRBV3-2 | - | TRBD2